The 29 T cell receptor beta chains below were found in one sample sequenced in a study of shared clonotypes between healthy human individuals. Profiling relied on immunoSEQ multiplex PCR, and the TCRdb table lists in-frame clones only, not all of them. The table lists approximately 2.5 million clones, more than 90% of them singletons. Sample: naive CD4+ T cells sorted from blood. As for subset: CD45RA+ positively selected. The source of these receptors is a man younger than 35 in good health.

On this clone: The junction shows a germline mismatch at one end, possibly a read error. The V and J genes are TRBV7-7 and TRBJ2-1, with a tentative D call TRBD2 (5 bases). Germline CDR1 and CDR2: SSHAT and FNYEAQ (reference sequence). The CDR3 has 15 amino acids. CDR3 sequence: CASSSRPTSANEQFF. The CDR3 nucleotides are TGTGCTAGCAGCTCCAGACCTACTAGTGCCAATGAGCAGTTCTTC.

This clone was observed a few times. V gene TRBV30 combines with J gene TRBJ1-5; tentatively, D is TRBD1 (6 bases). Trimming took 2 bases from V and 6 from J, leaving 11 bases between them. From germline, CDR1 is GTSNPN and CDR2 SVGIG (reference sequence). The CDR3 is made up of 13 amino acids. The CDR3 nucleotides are TGTGCCTGGAGTTCGGGGGCTGGTCAGCCCCAGCATTTT. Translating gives CAWSSGAGQPQHF.

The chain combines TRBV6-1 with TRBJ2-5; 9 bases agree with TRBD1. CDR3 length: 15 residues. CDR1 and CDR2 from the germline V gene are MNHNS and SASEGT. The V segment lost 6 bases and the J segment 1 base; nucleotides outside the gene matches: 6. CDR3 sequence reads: CASREGQGAQETQYF. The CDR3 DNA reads TGTGCCAGCAGGGAGGGACAGGGCGCCCAAGAGACCCAGTACTTC.

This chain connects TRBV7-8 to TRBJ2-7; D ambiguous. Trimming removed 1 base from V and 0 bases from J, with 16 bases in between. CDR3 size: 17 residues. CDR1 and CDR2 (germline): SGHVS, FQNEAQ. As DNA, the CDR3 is TGTGCCAGCAGCTTAGGGCTCATATGGCGGCCCTCCTACGAGCAGTACTTC. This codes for CASSLGLIWRPSYEQYF.

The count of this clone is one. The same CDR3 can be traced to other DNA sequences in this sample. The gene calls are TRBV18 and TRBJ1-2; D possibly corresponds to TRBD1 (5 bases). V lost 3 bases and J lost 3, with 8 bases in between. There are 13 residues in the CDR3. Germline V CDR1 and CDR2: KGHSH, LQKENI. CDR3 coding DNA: TGTGCCAGCTCACCCGGGACGGACTATGGCTACACCTTC. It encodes CASSPGTDYGYTF.

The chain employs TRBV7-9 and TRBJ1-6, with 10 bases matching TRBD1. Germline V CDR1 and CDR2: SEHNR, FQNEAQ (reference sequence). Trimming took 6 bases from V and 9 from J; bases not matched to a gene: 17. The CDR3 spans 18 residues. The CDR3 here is CASSRGWGTGDSGSPLHF. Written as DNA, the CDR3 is TGTGCCAGCAGTCGAGGCTGGGGGACAGGGGATTCGGGTTCACCCCTCCACTTT.

The CDR3, as DNA: TGTGCCAGCAGTAACCTCGACAGCTACTATGGCTACACCTTC. This codes for CASSNLDSYYGYTF. The V gene is TRBV6-6, the J gene TRBJ1-2, with a possible D match to TRBD1 (5 bases). Germline assignment: CDR1 MNHNY and CDR2 SVGAGI (reference sequence). This CDR3 is built from 14 residues. V lost 5 bases and J 3 bases, leaving 13 bases between the germline ends.

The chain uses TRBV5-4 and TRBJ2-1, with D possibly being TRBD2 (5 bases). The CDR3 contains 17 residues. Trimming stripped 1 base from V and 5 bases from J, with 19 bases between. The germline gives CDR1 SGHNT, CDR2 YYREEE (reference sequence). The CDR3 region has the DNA TGTGCCAGCAGCTTGATGAGCAGCGGACCAGCCCACAATGAGCAGTTCTTC. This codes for CASSLMSSGPAHNEQFF.

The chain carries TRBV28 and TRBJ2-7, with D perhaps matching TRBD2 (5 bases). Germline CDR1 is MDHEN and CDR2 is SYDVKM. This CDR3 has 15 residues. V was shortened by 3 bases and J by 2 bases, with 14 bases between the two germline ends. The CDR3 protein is CASSFRLAGPYEQYF. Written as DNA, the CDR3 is TGTGCCAGCAGTTTTAGGCTAGCTGGGCCCTACGAGCAGTACTTC.

CDR3 in DNA: TGTGCCAGCAGTTTAGGGACAGGGGGTTTAATGAATTCACCCCTCCACTTT. Translation: CASSLGTGGLMNSPLHF. The rearrangement uses TRBV27 and TRBJ1-6; 11 positions agree with TRBD1. The CDR3 extends over 17 amino acids. The V gene end was trimmed by 2 bases and the J gene end by 7 bases; junction bases not matched to a gene: 7. CDR1 and CDR2 (germline): MNHEY, SMNVEV (reference sequence).

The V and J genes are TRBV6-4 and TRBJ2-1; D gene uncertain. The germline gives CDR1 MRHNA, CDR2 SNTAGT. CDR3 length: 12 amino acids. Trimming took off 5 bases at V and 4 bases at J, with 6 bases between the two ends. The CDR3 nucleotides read TGTGCCAGCAGTAACAGATACAATGAGCAGTTCTTC. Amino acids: CASSNRYNEQFF.

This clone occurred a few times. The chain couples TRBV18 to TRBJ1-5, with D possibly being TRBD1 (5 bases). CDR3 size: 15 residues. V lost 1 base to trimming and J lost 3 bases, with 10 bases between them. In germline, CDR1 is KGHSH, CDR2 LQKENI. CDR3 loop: CASSPLAGFNQPQHF. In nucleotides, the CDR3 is TGTGCCAGCTCACCACTCGCAGGGTTCAATCAGCCCCAGCATTTT.

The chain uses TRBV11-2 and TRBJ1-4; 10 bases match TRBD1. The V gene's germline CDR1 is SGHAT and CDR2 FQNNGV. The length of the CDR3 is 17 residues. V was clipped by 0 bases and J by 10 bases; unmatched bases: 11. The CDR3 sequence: CASSLEHGTGDRGKLFF. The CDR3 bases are TGTGCCAGCAGCTTAGAGCACGGGACAGGGGATAGGGGAAAACTGTTTTTT.

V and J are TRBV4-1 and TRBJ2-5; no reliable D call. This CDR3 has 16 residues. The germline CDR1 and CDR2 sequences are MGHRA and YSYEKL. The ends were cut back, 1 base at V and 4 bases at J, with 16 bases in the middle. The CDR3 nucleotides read TGCGCCAGCAGCCAAGGGACCTCTGATACTCGAGAGACCCAGTACTTC. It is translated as CASSQGTSDTRETQYF.

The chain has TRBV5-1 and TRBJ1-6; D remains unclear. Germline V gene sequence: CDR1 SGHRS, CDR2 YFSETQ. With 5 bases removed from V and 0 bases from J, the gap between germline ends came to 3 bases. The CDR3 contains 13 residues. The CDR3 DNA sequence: TGCGCCAGCAGAGACTCCTATAATTCACCCCTCCACTTT. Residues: CASRDSYNSPLHF.

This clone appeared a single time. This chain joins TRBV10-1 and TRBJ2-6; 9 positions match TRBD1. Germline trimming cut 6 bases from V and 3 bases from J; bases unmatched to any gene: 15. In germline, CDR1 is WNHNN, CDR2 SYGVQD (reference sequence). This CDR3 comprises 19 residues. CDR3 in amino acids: CASREGFGTGYGGANVLTF. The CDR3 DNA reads TGCGCCAGCAGGGAGGGGTTCGGGACAGGGTATGGTGGGGCCAACGTCCTGACTTTC.

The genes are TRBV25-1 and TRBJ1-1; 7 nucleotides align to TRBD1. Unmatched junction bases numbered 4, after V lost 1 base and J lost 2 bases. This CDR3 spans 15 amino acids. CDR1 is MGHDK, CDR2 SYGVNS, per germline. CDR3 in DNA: TGTGCCAGCAGTGAATCGGGACAGAGAAACACTGAAGCTTTCTTT. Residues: CASSESGQRNTEAFF.

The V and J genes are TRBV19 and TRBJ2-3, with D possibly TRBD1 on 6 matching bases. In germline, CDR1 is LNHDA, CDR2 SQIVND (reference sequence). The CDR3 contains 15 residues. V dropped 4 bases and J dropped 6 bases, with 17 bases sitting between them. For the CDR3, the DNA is TGTGCCAGTAGTAAGTCAGGGGTGGGTTTGGATACGCAGTATTTT. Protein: CASSKSGVGLDTQYF.

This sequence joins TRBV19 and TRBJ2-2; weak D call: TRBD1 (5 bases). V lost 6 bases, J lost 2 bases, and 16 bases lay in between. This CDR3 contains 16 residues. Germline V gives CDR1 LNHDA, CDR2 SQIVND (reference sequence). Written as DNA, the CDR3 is TGTGCCAGTAGCATAAGGGGCAGACCAAACACCGGGGAGCTGTTTTTT. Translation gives CASSIRGRPNTGELFF.

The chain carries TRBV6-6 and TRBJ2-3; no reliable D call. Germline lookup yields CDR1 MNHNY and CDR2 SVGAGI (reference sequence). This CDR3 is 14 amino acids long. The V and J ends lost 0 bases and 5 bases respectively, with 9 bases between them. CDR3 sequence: CASSYSYFGDTQYF. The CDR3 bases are TGTGCCAGCAGTTACTCGTATTTTGGAGATACGCAGTATTTT.

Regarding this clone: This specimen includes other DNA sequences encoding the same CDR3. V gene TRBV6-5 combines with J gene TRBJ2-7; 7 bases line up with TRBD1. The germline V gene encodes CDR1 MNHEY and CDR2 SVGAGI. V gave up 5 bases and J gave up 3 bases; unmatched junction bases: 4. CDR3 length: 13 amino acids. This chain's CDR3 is CASSRGTDYEQYF. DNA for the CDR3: TGTGCCAGCAGTCGAGGGACAGACTACGAGCAGTACTTC.

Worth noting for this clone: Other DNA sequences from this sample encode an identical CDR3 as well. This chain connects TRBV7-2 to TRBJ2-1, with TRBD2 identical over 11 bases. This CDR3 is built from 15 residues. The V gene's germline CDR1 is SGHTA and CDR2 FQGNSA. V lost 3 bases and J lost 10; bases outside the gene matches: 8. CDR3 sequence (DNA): TGTGCCAGCAGCTTGTCCGGGACTAGCGGCCTAGAGCAGTTCTTC. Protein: CASSLSGTSGLEQFF.

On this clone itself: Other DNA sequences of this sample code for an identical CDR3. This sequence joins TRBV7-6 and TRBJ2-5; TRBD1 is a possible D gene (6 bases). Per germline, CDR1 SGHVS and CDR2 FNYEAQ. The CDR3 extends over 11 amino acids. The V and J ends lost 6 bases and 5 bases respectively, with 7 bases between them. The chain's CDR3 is CASSQGETQYF. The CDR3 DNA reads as TGTGCCAGCAGTCAGGGGGAGACCCAGTACTTC.

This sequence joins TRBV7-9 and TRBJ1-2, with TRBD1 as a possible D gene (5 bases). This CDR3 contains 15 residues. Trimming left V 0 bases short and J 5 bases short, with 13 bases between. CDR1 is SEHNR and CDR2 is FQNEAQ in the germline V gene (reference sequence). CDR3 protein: CASSLATEAGYGYTF. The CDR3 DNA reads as TGTGCCAGCAGCTTAGCGACGGAGGCAGGGTATGGCTACACCTTC.

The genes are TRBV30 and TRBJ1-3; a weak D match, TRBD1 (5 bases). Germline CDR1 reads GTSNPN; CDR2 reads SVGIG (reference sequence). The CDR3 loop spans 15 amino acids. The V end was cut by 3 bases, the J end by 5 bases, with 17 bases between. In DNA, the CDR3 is TGTGCCTGGAGCTTCTTGAGCGGGGGGAGAAACACCATATATTTT. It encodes CAWSFLSGGRNTIYF. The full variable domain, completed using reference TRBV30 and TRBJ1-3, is SQTIHQWPATLVQPVGSPLSLECTVEGTSNPNLYWYRQAAGRGLQLLFYSVGIGQISSEVPQNLSASRPQDRQFILSSKKLLLSDSGFYLCAWSFLSGGRNTIYFGEGSWLTVV.

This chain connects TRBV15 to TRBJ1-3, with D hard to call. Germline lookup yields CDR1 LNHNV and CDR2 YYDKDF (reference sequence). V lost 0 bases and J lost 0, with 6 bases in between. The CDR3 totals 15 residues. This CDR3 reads CATSRDSISGNTIYF. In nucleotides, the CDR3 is TGTGCCACCAGCAGAGATTCTATCTCTGGAAACACCATATATTTT.

The DNA for the CDR3 is TGTGCCAGCAGGCGAGGGGAGACCCAGTACTTC. As protein: CASRRGETQYF. V and J are TRBV5-4 and TRBJ2-5, with D possibly TRBD2 on 5 matching bases. V was trimmed by 5 bases and J by 5 bases, leaving 7 bases between them. Germline V gene data show CDR1 as SGHNT and CDR2 as YYREEE (reference sequence). The CDR3 runs to 11 residues.

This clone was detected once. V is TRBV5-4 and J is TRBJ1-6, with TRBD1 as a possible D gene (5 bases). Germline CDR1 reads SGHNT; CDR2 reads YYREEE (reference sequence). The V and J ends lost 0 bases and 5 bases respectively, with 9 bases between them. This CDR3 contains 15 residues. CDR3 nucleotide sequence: TGTGCCAGCAGCTTGGGGGGGTTGGATAATTCACCCCTCCACTTT. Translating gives CASSLGGLDNSPLHF.

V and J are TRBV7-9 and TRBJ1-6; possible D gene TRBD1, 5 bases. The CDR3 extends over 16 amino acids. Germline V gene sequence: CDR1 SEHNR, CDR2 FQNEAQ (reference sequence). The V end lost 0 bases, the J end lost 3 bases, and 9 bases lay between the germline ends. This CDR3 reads CASSLAGESYNSPLHF. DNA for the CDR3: TGTGCCAGCAGCTTAGCAGGGGAAAGCTATAATTCACCCCTCCACTTT.